Each of the 15 T cell receptor beta chains below was sequenced from the same sample in a study of OX40 agonist ivuxolimab in advanced cancers. Generated by immunoSEQ multiplex PCR, the TCRdb table keeps only in-frame clones and is missing some. The sample records fewer than 90,000 clones, almost 95% being singletons. This specimen was CD4+ or CD8+ T cells sorted from blood, taken in a trial of the OX40 agonist ivuxolimab. The receptors were sampled from an adult with an advanced solid tumor such as melanoma, head and neck, liver or kidney cancer.

The CDR3 region has the DNA TGTGCCAGCAGCCAACTCCCGAGCGGTGGAAACACCATATATTTT. This translates into CASSQLPSGGNTIYF. The chain is built from TRBV11-2 and TRBJ1-3; no firm D call. Germline V gives CDR1 SGHAT, CDR2 FQNNGV. This CDR3 has 15 amino acids. Deletions cut 5 bases from V and 3 bases from J, with 14 bases between.

The chain employs TRBV30 and TRBJ1-4, with D unresolved. Germline CDR1 and CDR2: GTSNPN and SVGIG (reference sequence). Trimming took off 6 bases at V and 5 bases at J, with 13 bases between the two ends. This CDR3 has 13 residues. CDR3 coding DNA: TGTGCCTGCCATCACCCCCGGAATGAAAAACTGTTTTTT. This gives the protein CACHHPRNEKLFF.

This sequence joins TRBV7-6 and TRBJ2-7, with D perhaps matching TRBD2 (6 bases). CDR3 length: 18 amino acids. V lost 5 bases to trimming and J lost 3 bases, with 26 bases between them. The germline V gene encodes CDR1 SGHVS and CDR2 FNYEAQ. The CDR3 DNA reads TGTGCCAGCAGCCCCGTCCGCATGTTGGAGGGACTCGTCTACGAGCAGTACTTC. Its translation is CASSPVRMLEGLVYEQYF.

The chain recombines TRBV19 with TRBJ1-1, with a tentative D call TRBD1 (6 bases). The V gene's germline CDR1 is LNHDA and CDR2 SQIVND (reference sequence). Trimming removed 4 bases at V and 0 bases at J, with 9 bases between. There are 14 residues in the CDR3. The CDR3 DNA reads TGTGCCAGTAGTAGAAGGGGGATGAACACTGAAGCTTTCTTT. Protein sequence: CASSRRGMNTEAFF.

The chain is built from TRBV29-1 and TRBJ2-7, with 8 bases identical to TRBD1. Germline lookup yields CDR1 SQVTM and CDR2 ANQGSEA. Trimming took 5 bases from V and 7 from J; bases not matched to a gene: 4. CDR3 size: 11 residues. The CDR3 reads CSVLTGEEQYF. The CDR3 DNA is TGCAGCGTTCTGACAGGGGAAGAGCAGTACTTC.

The chain employs TRBV27 and TRBJ1-2; D might be TRBD1 (5 bases). This CDR3 is 15 amino acids long. V lost 3 bases and J lost 8, with 19 bases in between. CDR1 is MNHEY and CDR2 is SMNVEV in the germline V gene (reference sequence). CDR3 nucleotide sequence: TGTGCCAGCAGTTTTGAATCTGGGGGGTTAAGCGGCTACACCTTC. It translates to CASSFESGGLSGYTF.

In the case of this clone: Different DNA sequences within this sample yield the same CDR3. V is TRBV5-1 and J is TRBJ2-5; 7 bases are a match to TRBD1. Germline V lookup: CDR1 SGHRS, CDR2 YFSETQ. The CDR3 length is 15 residues. Unmatched junction bases numbered 8, after V lost 5 bases and J lost 1 base. The CDR3 is CASSSGTASQETQYF. CDR3 sequence (DNA): TGCGCCAGCAGTTCCGGGACAGCATCCCAAGAGACCCAGTACTTC.

The sample holds one count of this clone. This chain links TRBV6-1 with TRBJ2-7; D gene ambiguous. V gave up 6 bases and J gave up 2 bases, with 14 bases separating them. CDR3 length: 14 residues. Germline CDR1 and CDR2: MNHNS and SASEGT. This chain's CDR3 is CASSLSGLTYEQYF. The CDR3 nucleotides are TGTGCCAGCAGCCTTTCTGGTCTCACCTACGAGCAGTACTTC.

This chain uses TRBV7-6 with TRBJ1-1; D is uncertain. The CDR3 covers 13 residues. Germline CDR1 reads SGHVS; CDR2 reads FNYEAQ. Trimming cost V 5 bases and J 4 bases, with 11 bases left between them. The chain's CDR3 is CASSIGRVTEAFF. The CDR3 region has the DNA TGTGCCAGCAGCATTGGCAGAGTCACTGAAGCTTTCTTT.

This chain joins TRBV30 and TRBJ1-6, with 7 bases aligning to TRBD1. V was clipped by 0 bases and J by 15 bases; unmatched bases: 5. The CDR3 sequence is 12 residues long. Germline lookup yields CDR1 GTSNPN and CDR2 SVGIG (reference sequence). CDR3 sequence: CAWSVQGFDLHF. The CDR3 nucleotides are TGTGCCTGGAGTGTACAGGGGTTCGACCTCCACTTT. The variable domain in full, completed from reference TRBV30 and TRBJ1-6, reads SQTIHQWPATLVQPVGSPLSLECTVEGTSNPNLYWYRQAAGRGLQLLFYSVGIGQISSEVPQNLSASRPQDRQFILSSKKLLLSDSGFYLCAWSVQGFDLHFGNGTRLTVT.

The gene calls are TRBV7-9 and TRBJ1-2, with 8 nucleotides matching TRBD1. The CDR3 spans 12 residues. In germline, CDR1 is SEHNR, CDR2 FQNEAQ (reference sequence). With 5 bases clipped from V and 5 bases from J, the junction kept 1 base outside the gene matches. The CDR3 DNA sequence: TGTGCCAGCAGCGGACAGGGTTATGGCTACACCTTC. The encoded protein is CASSGQGYGYTF. Full variable domain (missing parts from reference TRBV7-9 and TRBJ1-2): DTGVSQNPRHKITKRGQNVTFRCDPISEHNRLYWYRQTLGQGPEFLTYFQNEAQLEKSRLLSDRFSAERPKGSFSTLEIQRTEQGDSAMYLCASSGQGYGYTFGSGTRLTVV.

This chain connects TRBV5-1 to TRBJ1-6, with a weak D call TRBD1 (5 bases). In germline, CDR1 is SGHRS, CDR2 YFSETQ. The CDR3 spans 15 residues. Trimming left V 0 bases short and J 5 bases short, with 9 bases between. DNA for the CDR3: TGCGCCAGCAGCTTGGAACAGGCAGATAATTCACCCCTCCACTTT. Translated: CASSLEQADNSPLHF. Combining the CDR3 with reference TRBV5-1 and TRBJ1-6 gives the whole variable domain KAGVTQTPRYLIKTRGQQVTLSCSPISGHRSVSWYQQTPGQGLQFLFEYFSETQRNKGNFPGRFSGRQFSNSRSEMNVSTLELGDSALYLCASSLEQADNSPLHFGNGTRLTVT.

The chain uses TRBV19 and TRBJ2-2; no clear D. The germline gives CDR1 LNHDA, CDR2 SQIVND (reference sequence). The CDR3 loop spans 14 amino acids. Trimming removed 0 bases at V and 4 bases at J, with 6 bases between. This CDR3 is CASSIEAFTGELFF. DNA of the CDR3: TGTGCCAGTAGTATAGAAGCGTTCACCGGGGAGCTGTTTTTT.

The chain is built from TRBV2 and TRBJ2-7, with 11 bases fitting TRBD2. The V gene's germline CDR1 is SNHLY and CDR2 FYNNEI. Losses at the gene ends were 8 bases for V and 3 bases for J; bases not matched to a gene: 9. The CDR3 contains 15 residues. CDR3 sequence reads: CASQTGTSGFYEQYF. The DNA for the CDR3 is TGTGCCAGCCAAACAGGGACTAGCGGTTTCTACGAGCAGTACTTC.

This sequence joins TRBV10-3 and TRBJ1-3; possible D gene TRBD1, 5 bases. The CDR3 is made up of 16 amino acids. V was clipped by 6 bases and J by 0 bases, with 15 bases between them. Germline loops: CDR1 ENHRY, CDR2 SYGVKD. CDR3 nucleotides: TGTGCCATCAGCTCTCGACAGACTGACTCTGGAAACACCATATATTTT. It yields the protein CAISSRQTDSGNTIYF.